These T cell receptor beta chains were read from a single sample in a study of glioma-infiltrating T cells. TCRdb reprocessed the multiplex PCR reads via MiXCR and lists one record per CDR3 protein. Among approximately 130,000 distinct CDR3 sequences listed, about 25% were seen once. The sequencing sample was made of glioma tissue, nonneoplastic brain tissue, or PBMCs (not recorded which). These receptors all come from a human donor with low-grade glioma or glioblastoma, undergoing nonglioma brain surgery, or in good health (not recorded which). CDR3s include the opening cysteine and the closing phenylalanine or tryptophan. D genes are given only for firm matches. Size is omitted from some rows. Given values are once, few, many or a class for expanded clones.

v_call	d_call	clone_size	j_call	cdr3_nt	cdr3_aa
TRBV15	NA	many	TRBJ2-2	TGTGCCACCAGCAAGGTCCTAGACGGGGAGCTGTTTTTT	CATSKVLDGELFF
TRBV6-1	NA	NA	TRBJ1-6	TGTGCCAGCAGCAACGCAGGGGTCCGACATAATTCACCCCTCCACTTT	CASSNAGVRHNSPLHF
TRBV24-1	NA	few	TRBJ2-3	TGTGCCATAGGGACACGCACAAATACGCAGTATTTT	CAIGTRTNTQYF
TRBV4-1	NA	NA	TRBJ2-5	TGCGCCAGCAGCCAACTCCCGGGCCTCGGGGAGACCCAGTACTTC	CASSQLPGLGETQYF
TRBV4-2	NA	NA	TRBJ1-5	TGTGCCAGCAGCCAAGAGGTTTATCAGCCCCAGCATTTT	CASSQEVYQPQHF
TRBV20-1	NA	many	TRBJ2-1	TGCAGTGCCCGCAATCCCTACAATGAGCAGTTCTTC	CSARNPYNEQFF
TRBV7-2	NA	NA	TRBJ2-1	TGTGCCAGCAGCTTAGCATGGGGATCCTACAATGAGCAGTTCTTC	CASSLAWGSYNEQFF
TRBV27	NA	many	TRBJ1-2	TGTGCCAGCAGTCCTGTGCGGAACTATGGCTACACCTTC	CASSPVRNYGYTF
TRBV18	NA	few	TRBJ1-5	TGTGCCAGCTCATCTAGTAGCAATCAGCCCCAGCATTTT	CASSSSSNQPQHF
TRBV27	NA	many	TRBJ2-1	TGTGCCAGCAGTCCCCGGGACACTAACCACAATGAGCAGTTCTTC	CASSPRDTNHNEQFF
TRBV6-1	NA	NA	TRBJ2-5	TGTGCCAGCAGGGAGGGGGGGCACGAGACCCAGTACTTC	CASREGGHETQYF
TRBV18	NA	few	TRBJ1-1	TGTGCCAGCTCACCAGAGGTCCCCGACGGCCAAGCTTTCTTT	CASSPEVPDGQAFF
TRBV6-2/TRBV6-3	NA	NA	TRBJ1-1	TGTGCCAGCAGTCCCTCCGCAGGGGACACTGAAGCTTTCTTT	CASSPSAGDTEAFF
TRBV4-2	NA	few	TRBJ2-3	TGTGCCAGCAGCCCCGAGTGGGGGGCAGATACGCAGTATTTT	CASSPEWGADTQYF
TRBV2	NA	NA	TRBJ1-2	TGTGCCACCCAGGGCTACTATGGCTACACCTTC	CATQGYYGYTF
TRBV28	TRBD2	few	TRBJ2-1	TGTGCCAGCAGCTGGCGGGGGGTTAGCTCCTACAATGAGCAGTTCTTC	CASSWRGVSSYNEQFF
TRBV2	TRBD2	NA	TRBJ2-3	TGTGCCAGCATTGAGGGGACTAGCGGGGTCTGGAGCACAGATACGCAGTATTTT	CASIEGTSGVWSTDTQYF
TRBV6-1	NA	NA	TRBJ2-1	TGTGCCAGCAGTGTACAACAGGGGAGGGGCAATGAGCAGTTCTTC	CASSVQQGRGNEQFF
TRBV24-1	NA	NA	TRBJ2-5	TGTGCCACCAGTGATCTGGAGACCCAGTACTTC	CATSDLETQYF
TRBV2	TRBD2	once	TRBJ2-5	TGTGCCAGAGGAGGGATCGGGGGGGCCCAAGAGACCCAGTACTTC	CARGGIGGAQETQYF
TRBV7-8	NA	many	TRBJ1-5	TGTGCCAGCAGCTCGGTGGGACGGAGCAATCAGCCCCAGCATTTT	CASSSVGRSNQPQHF
TRBV20-1	TRBD1	few	TRBJ1-1	TGCAGTGCTAGATCAGGGGGTGAAGCTTTCTTT	CSARSGGEAFF
TRBV7-2	NA	many	TRBJ1-6	TGTGCCAGCAGCCCCAGGACGGACCCAGTTGGTTCACCCCTCCACTTT	CASSPRTDPVGSPLHF
TRBV3-1	NA	NA	TRBJ1-3	TGTGTCAGCAGTCTCATTGGAAACACCATATATTTT	CVSSLIGNTIYF
TRBV4-1	NA	NA	TRBJ1-6	TGCGCCAGCAGCCAAGAATTGGGCGGACCCCGCTCCTATAATTCACCCCTCCACTTT	CASSQELGGPRSYNSPLHF
TRBV11-2	TRBD2	NA	TRBJ2-1	TGTGCCAGCAGGGTACTTGCGGGGGGCTCCCTAGAGCAGTTCTTC	CASRVLAGGSLEQFF
TRBV5-1	TRBD1	NA	TRBJ2-3	TGCGCCAGCAGCTCAGGGGGAAGGATAGGGGATACGCAGTATTTT	CASSSGGRIGDTQYF
TRBV3-1	NA	many	TRBJ1-3	TGTGCCAGCAGCCGTGAAGCCTCTGGAAACACCATATATTTT	CASSREASGNTIYF
TRBV3-1	NA	NA	TRBJ1-1	TGTGCCAGCAGCCATGAACTTGAAGCTTTCTTT	CASSHELEAFF
TRBV4-1	NA	NA	TRBJ1-2	TGCGCCAGCAGCCAAAGTAGCAGGGACTATGGCTACACCTTC	CASSQSSRDYGYTF
TRBV14	TRBD2	NA	TRBJ2-1	TGTGCCAGCAGCCAAGAGAGGCTGTGGCTAGCGGGGACGAATGAGCAGTTCTTC	CASSQERLWLAGTNEQFF
TRBV20-1	TRBD2	many	TRBJ2-3	TGCAGTGCTGCCTCCCGGGAGGGTTGGGATACGCAGTATTTT	CSAASREGWDTQYF
TRBV7-2	NA	few	TRBJ1-1	TGTGCCAGTAGCAGGCGTGAAAGTAGGGCTTTCTTT	CASSRRESRAFF
TRBV18	TRBD1	NA	TRBJ2-1	TGTGCCAGCTCACCGGGACAGGACTACAATGAGCAGTTCTTC	CASSPGQDYNEQFF
TRBV28	NA	many	TRBJ2-5	TGTGCCAGCAGTTCACAGGTCTTTCAAGAGACCCAGTACTTC	CASSSQVFQETQYF
TRBV11-2	NA	NA	TRBJ2-5	TGTGCCAGCAGCTTAGATCCCGACCGTGGAGAGACCCAGTACTTC	CASSLDPDRGETQYF
TRBV20-1	TRBD1	NA	TRBJ1-4	TGCAGTGTTCAACAGGGGGTCGATAATGAAAAACTGTTTTTT	CSVQQGVDNEKLFF
TRBV18	NA	NA	TRBJ2-1	TGTGCCAGCTCACTTCAACGGAATGAGCAGTTCTTC	CASSLQRNEQFF
TRBV7-9	TRBD1	NA	TRBJ1-5	TGTGCCATCAGCCCAGGGCCCCGGACAGGGACTAATCAGCCCCAGCATTTT	CAISPGPRTGTNQPQHF
TRBV7-7	NA	few	TRBJ2-3	TGTGCCAGCAGCTTATGGGGCCCAGATACGCAGTATTTT	CASSLWGPDTQYF
TRBV12-3/TRBV12-4	NA	NA	TRBJ2-4	TGTGCCAGCAGTTTCGTGTCCCCGGGCAAAAACATTCAGTACTTC	CASSFVSPGKNIQYF
TRBV12-3/TRBV12-4	NA	NA	TRBJ1-3	TGTGCCAGCAGCCCAGGGCCTTCCTCTGGAAACACCATATATTTT	CASSPGPSSGNTIYF
TRBV6-6	TRBD2	NA	TRBJ2-1	TGTGCCAGCAGTTACCCGGGGGGGCCCGATGAGCAGTTCTTC	CASSYPGGPDEQFF
TRBV20-1	TRBD1	few	TRBJ2-4	TGCAGTGCTAGATCCGGGACAGGCATTCAGTACTTC	CSARSGTGIQYF
TRBV3-1	NA	few	TRBJ2-3	TGTGCCAGCAGCCAAGGGATGGATACGCAGTATTTT	CASSQGMDTQYF
TRBV19	NA	NA	TRBJ1-5	TGTGCCAGTAGTATGATGAGCAATCAGCCCCAGCATTTT	CASSMMSNQPQHF
TRBV6-2/TRBV6-3	NA	many	TRBJ2-5	TGTGCCAGCAGTTACCCCGCGGCAGGGGGGGAGACCCAGTACTTC	CASSYPAAGGETQYF
TRBV20-1	NA	NA	TRBJ2-1	TGCAGTGTCCTCCTACTCAGCTCCTACAATGAGCAGTTCTTC	CSVLLLSSYNEQFF
TRBV27	TRBD2	NA	TRBJ2-3	TGTGCCAGCAGGCCGGGACTAGCATCAGATACGCAGTATTTT	CASRPGLASDTQYF
TRBV7-9	TRBD1	NA	TRBJ1-3	TGTGCCAGCAGGTTAACAGGGGCTGCTGGAAACACCATATATTTT	CASRLTGAAGNTIYF
TRBV12-3/TRBV12-4	NA	few	TRBJ2-2	TGTGCCAGCAGCTTTTTAGGGTCGGGAGACGGGGAGCTGTTTTTT	CASSFLGSGDGELFF
TRBV7-9	NA	NA	TRBJ1-1	TGTGCCAGCAGCTTAGGGACTTCCGTCCCTGAAGCTTTCTTT	CASSLGTSVPEAFF
TRBV28	TRBD1	NA	TRBJ2-1	TGTGCCAGCAGTCCGACCCTGACAGGGGACTATGAGCAGTTCTTC	CASSPTLTGDYEQFF
TRBV20-1	NA	NA	TRBJ2-3	TGCAGTGGGCGGGCCGGGGGGCTGGGAGATACGCAGTATTTT	CSGRAGGLGDTQYF
TRBV19	TRBD1	NA	TRBJ1-6	TGTGCCAGTAAAACGGGACAGGGAGGATCACCCCTCCACTTT	CASKTGQGGSPLHF